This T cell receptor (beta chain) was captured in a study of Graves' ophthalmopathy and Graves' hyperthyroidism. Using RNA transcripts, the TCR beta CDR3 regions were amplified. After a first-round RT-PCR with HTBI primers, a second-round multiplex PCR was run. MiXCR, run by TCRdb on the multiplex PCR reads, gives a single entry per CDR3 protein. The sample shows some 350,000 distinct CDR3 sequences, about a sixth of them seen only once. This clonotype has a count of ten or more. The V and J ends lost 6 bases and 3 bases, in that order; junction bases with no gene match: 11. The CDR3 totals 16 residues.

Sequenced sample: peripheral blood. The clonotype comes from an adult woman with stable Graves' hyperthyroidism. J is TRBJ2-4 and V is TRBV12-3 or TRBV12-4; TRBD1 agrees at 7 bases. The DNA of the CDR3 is TGTGCCAGCAGCTTTCCGCAGGGGGTTGGCAAAAACATTCAGTACTTC. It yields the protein CASSFPQGVGKNIQYF.